The 17 T cell receptor beta chains below all came from one sample that was sequenced in a study of shared clonotypes between healthy human individuals. Assay used: immunoSEQ multiplex PCR; TCRdb lists only in-frame clones, some missing. The top ten hold roughly 1.5% of the sample, which has over a million clones, about 70% seen once. Sequenced material: memory CD4+ T cells sorted from blood. The subset here: CD45RA-negative fraction. The receptors originated from a man aged 18 to 30 in good health.

This clone was observed a handful of times. The chain has TRBV5-1 and TRBJ1-1, with a possible D match to TRBD1 (5 bases). Trimming removed 5 bases from V and 1 base from J, with 15 bases in between. CDR1 and CDR2 (germline): SGHRS, YFSETQ. The CDR3 runs to 15 residues. CDR3 residues: CASSPLGVQNTEAFF. CDR3 DNA sequence: TGCGCCAGCAGTCCGTTAGGGGTCCAGAACACTGAAGCTTTCTTT.

Remarks on this clone: A single base separates this from a much larger clone, so it may be a read error. The V gene is TRBV11-2, the J gene TRBJ1-4; D gene uncertain. V gave up 5 bases and J gave up 14 bases, with 24 bases separating them. CDR1 SGHAT and CDR2 FQNNGV come from the germline V gene. CDR3 size: 15 residues. The CDR3 spells CASSPQTEGGGKLFF. CDR3 nucleotides: TGTGCCAGCAGCCCACAGACGGAGGGAGGTGGAAAGCTGTTTTTT.

The chain uses TRBV19 and TRBJ1-5, with 7 bases that match TRBD1. After removal of 8 bases from V and 3 bases from J, the junction contained 13 bases not matched to a gene. This CDR3 is 16 amino acids long. Germline CDR1 and CDR2: LNHDA and SQIVND (reference sequence). CDR3 bases: TGTGCCAGTTCGATCTTAAACAGGGGAAACAATCAGCCCCAGCATTTT. Translated: CASSILNRGNNQPQHF.

This clone appeared many times. This chain links TRBV7-9 with TRBJ1-2; the match to TRBD1 covers 9 bases. V dropped 4 bases and J dropped 3; count of bases not matched to a gene: 6. The CDR3 runs to 15 residues. Per germline, CDR1 SEHNR and CDR2 FQNEAQ (reference sequence). The CDR3: CASSSDRGNDYGYTF. In DNA, the CDR3 is TGTGCCAGCAGCTCGGACAGGGGAAATGACTATGGCTACACCTTC.

The chain joins TRBV6-1 to TRBJ2-2, with 11 bases that match TRBD1. The germline CDR1 and CDR2 sequences are MNHNS and SASEGT. This CDR3 spans 19 amino acids. J lost 9 bases, V lost 4 bases, and 19 bases had no gene match. DNA of the CDR3: TGTGCCAGCAGTGTAAGGACAGGGGGCTCTATCAAGTGGAATAGGGAGCTGTTTTTT. This sequence encodes CASSVRTGGSIKWNRELFF.

This clone was detected only once. The rearrangement links TRBV6-6 to TRBJ1-5; the D gene is possibly TRBD1 (6 bases). The V end was cut by 6 bases, the J end by 6 bases, with 18 bases between. This CDR3 is 15 amino acids long. Per the germline V gene, CDR1 is MNHNY and CDR2 is SVGAGI (reference sequence). This chain's CDR3 is CASSLLYTGAQPQHF. DNA for the CDR3: TGTGCCAGCAGCCTACTATACACGGGGGCTCAGCCCCAGCATTTT.

This clone appeared once. The CDR3, as DNA: TGTGCCAGCAGGAAACCGGGACAGACCTACGAGCAGTACTTC. It codes for CASRKPGQTYEQYF. The rearrangement links TRBV6-5 to TRBJ2-7; TRBD1 agrees at 7 bases. The CDR3 is made up of 14 amino acids. V was clipped by 6 bases and J by 2 bases; unmatched bases: 7. The germline gives CDR1 MNHEY, CDR2 SVGAGI.

The chain links TRBV19 to TRBJ1-1; 7 positions agree with TRBD1. This CDR3 has 14 residues. Germline lookup yields CDR1 LNHDA and CDR2 SQIVND (reference sequence). Trimming at V came to 4 bases and at J to 4 bases, leaving 6 bases not matched to a gene. The CDR3 nucleotides are TGTGCCAGTAGTAAGGCCAGGGGGAGCACTGAAGCTTTCTTT. Its protein product is CASSKARGSTEAFF.

The chain links TRBV2 to TRBJ2-2, with D unresolved. The CDR3 is 12 amino acids. Per the germline V gene, CDR1 is SNHLY and CDR2 is FYNNEI. Trimming pared 3 bases from V and 7 bases from J, leaving 6 bases between. CDR3 nucleotides: TGTGCCAGCAGTGATCTGGTCGGGGAGCTGTTTTTT. It encodes CASSDLVGELFF.

V is TRBV6-5 and J is TRBJ2-5; D not resolved. The CDR3 runs 12 residues. In germline, CDR1 is MNHEY, CDR2 SVGAGI. Trimming removed 5 bases at V and 3 bases at J, with 7 bases between. CDR3 region: CASSRPKETQYF. The CDR3 DNA sequence: TGTGCCAGCAGTAGACCGAAAGAGACCCAGTACTTC.

CDR3 protein: CASSPHPGQPGGTDTQYF. CDR3 nucleotides: TGTGCCAGCAGTCCACACCCGGGACAACCGGGGGGCACAGATACGCAGTATTTT. The gene calls are TRBV28 and TRBJ2-3; TRBD1 or TRBD2 may be the D gene (6 bases each). The germline gives CDR1 MDHEN, CDR2 SYDVKM. Trimming shortened V by 5 bases and J by 1 base, and 22 bases separated the two germline ends. This CDR3 is 18 amino acids long. Looking up the rest from reference TRBV28 and TRBJ2-3 gives the full variable domain: DVKVTQSSRYLVKRTGEKVFLECVQDMDHENMFWYRQDPGLGLRLIYFSYDVKMKEKGDIPEGYSVSREKKERFSLILESASTNQTSMYLCASSPHPGQPGGTDTQYFGPGTRLTVL.

This clone came up a few times. The gene calls are TRBV2 and TRBJ1-6; D is unclear. The V and J ends lost 7 bases and 1 base respectively, with 20 bases between them. This CDR3 contains 18 residues. Germline CDR1 and CDR2: SNHLY and FYNNEI. As DNA, the CDR3 is TGTGCCAGCACTCTCCGGGGAAGGGATGCATCCTATAATTCACCCCTCCACTTT. Translated: CASTLRGRDASYNSPLHF.

Turning to this clone: This sample also contains other DNA sequences that code for the same CDR3. V and J are TRBV5-4 and TRBJ2-5; 7 bases line up with TRBD1. The V segment lost 3 bases and the J segment 2 bases; nucleotides outside the gene matches: 1. Germline lookup yields CDR1 SGHNT and CDR2 YYREEE (reference sequence). The CDR3 loop spans 13 amino acids. The CDR3 loop reads CASSSGQQETQYF. In DNA, the CDR3 is TGTGCCAGCAGCTCGGGACAGCAAGAGACCCAGTACTTC.

V usage is TRBV10-3 and J usage is TRBJ2-2, with TRBD1 identical over 9 bases. After removal of 4 bases from V and 4 bases from J, the junction contained 13 bases not matched to a gene. This CDR3 is 18 amino acids long. Germline lookup yields CDR1 ENHRY and CDR2 SYGVKD. The CDR3 reads CAISARPGQGTITGELFF. The DNA for the CDR3 is TGTGCCATCAGTGCACGTCCGGGACAGGGAACAATCACCGGGGAGCTGTTTTTT.

The CDR3: CAISEVVGGQNYGYTF. Here the CDR3 DNA reads TGTGCCATCAGTGAGGTTGTCGGGGGCCAGAACTATGGCTACACCTTC. The chain joins TRBV10-3 to TRBJ1-2, with a possible D match to TRBD1 (6 bases). V was clipped by 2 bases and J by 2 bases, with 15 bases between them. The CDR3 is 16 amino acids. Germline lookup yields CDR1 ENHRY and CDR2 SYGVKD.

The rearrangement joins TRBV19 to TRBJ1-5; D uncertain. Trimming took 3 bases from V and 4 from J, leaving 7 bases between them. The CDR3 is 13 residues long. From germline, CDR1 is LNHDA and CDR2 SQIVND (reference sequence). The CDR3 DNA reads as TGTGCCAGTAGTATTATGGGAAATCAGCCCCAGCATTTT. Protein: CASSIMGNQPQHF.

The genes are TRBV7-2 and TRBJ2-5; 8 nucleotides match TRBD1. CDR1 is SGHTA, CDR2 FQGNSA, per germline. The trim removed 4 bases at V and 4 bases at J, leaving 5 bases unmatched. There are 14 residues in the CDR3. CDR3 coding DNA: TGTGCCAGCAGCTCAGGACAGGGCAGAGAGACCCAGTACTTC. Residues: CASSSGQGRETQYF.